The 9 T cell receptor beta chains listed next were all sequenced from one sample in a study of regulatory T cells in long-lasting Graves disease. Time point described: newly diagnosed GD, antithyroid drugs for less than 3 months. PBMCs were the source of the RNA used for TCR sequencing. With iRepertoire HTBI primers and Arm-PCR of CDR3 regions, TCR beta libraries were built. One entry per CDR3 protein results from TCRdb running MiXCR on the multiplex PCR reads. The data show 450,000 to 650,000 distinct CDR3 sequences, about 16% seen once. In addition, the sample was reused for a study of T cells in Graves' hyperthyroidism and ophthalmopathy.

The material was peripheral blood mononuclear cells (PBMCs), obtained at new diagnosis, from a patient treated with antithyroid drugs. The receptor source for this set is a middle-aged woman with Graves disease.

This clonotype was seen many times. V and J are TRBV7-2 and TRBJ1-1; D may be TRBD1 (6 bases). Germline loops: CDR1 SGHTA, CDR2 FQGNSA. CDR3 length equals 16 residues. V was pared by 2 bases and J by 0 bases, with 13 bases between. CDR3 in amino acids: CASSLLGGRLNTEAFF. The CDR3, as DNA: TGTGCCAGCAGCTTACTGGGGGGGCGGTTGAACACTGAAGCTTTCTTT.

This clonotype was observed many times. The J gene is TRBJ1-1, the V gene TRBV6-1, with D possibly being TRBD1 (5 bases). The CDR3 is 14 amino acids. Trimming took off 6 bases at V and 4 bases at J, with 15 bases between the two ends. Germline CDR1 is MNHNS and CDR2 is SASEGT. CDR3 amino acids: CASRPTQDRTEAFF. The CDR3 bases are TGTGCCAGCAGGCCCACACAGGATCGCACTGAAGCTTTCTTT.

This clonotype appeared many times. V is TRBV4-1 and J is TRBJ1-2; 7 bases are shared with TRBD1. Germline CDR1 and CDR2: MGHRA and YSYEKL. The CDR3 is made up of 13 amino acids. V trimming: 0 bases; J trimming: 7 bases; junction bases outside the gene matches: 2. The CDR3 nucleotides are TGCGCCAGCAGCCAAGAGACAGGGCCTGGCTACACCTTC. It specifies CASSQETGPGYTF.

This clonotype was counted many times. This chain connects TRBV7-9 to TRBJ2-7, with D perhaps matching TRBD1 or TRBD2 (5 bases each). Trimming took off 5 bases at V and 7 bases at J, with 18 bases between the two ends. Germline lookup yields CDR1 SEHNR and CDR2 FQNEAQ (reference sequence). The CDR3 spans 14 residues. CDR3 residues: CASSQPGASREQYF. CDR3 DNA sequence: TGTGCCAGCAGCCAACCCGGGGCTTCAAGGGAGCAGTACTTC.

This clonotype was observed a handful of times. This chain connects TRBV20-1 to TRBJ2-2; possible D gene TRBD2, 6 bases. This CDR3 is built from 13 residues. Germline CDR1 reads DFQATT; CDR2 reads SNEGSKA (reference sequence). V was cut by 0 bases and J by 4 bases, with 6 bases left in between. Written as DNA, the CDR3 is TGCAGTGCTAGAGAAGCGGGCACCGGGGAGCTGTTTTTT. As protein: CSAREAGTGELFF.

The chain couples TRBV4-2 to TRBJ2-5; 10 nucleotides match TRBD2. The trim removed 3 bases at V and 1 base at J, leaving 2 bases unmatched. Germline CDR1 and CDR2: LGHNA and YNFKEQ. The CDR3 contains 15 residues. The CDR3 loop reads CASSQASGSQETQYF. The DNA of the CDR3 is TGTGCCAGCAGCCAGGCTAGCGGGAGCCAAGAGACCCAGTACTTC.

Comments on this clonotype: At one boundary the junction diverges from the germline segment, which might be a read error. The J gene is TRBJ2-2, the V gene TRBV11-3; either TRBD1 or TRBD2 may supply D (5 bases each). CDR1 and CDR2 from the germline V gene are SGHNT and YENEEA. CDR3 length equals 16 residues. The CDR3 DNA reads TGTGCCAGCAGCGACGTCGCCGGGCCGGGGACCGGGGAGCTGCTTTTT. Protein: CASSDVAGPGTGELLF.

In this sample, this clonotype turned up a few times. The CDR3 sequence: CASSKKGGATNEKLFF. The CDR3 bases are TGTGCCAGCAGTAAAAAGGGGGGGGCAACTAATGAAAAACTGTTTTTT. This chain links TRBV6-1 with TRBJ1-4; the D gene is possibly TRBD1 (6 bases). V lost 5 bases to trimming and J lost 0 bases, with 13 bases between them. Germline assignment: CDR1 MNHNS and CDR2 SASEGT. The CDR3 is 16 residues long.

This clonotype has ten or more counts. The chain links TRBV6-1 to TRBJ2-7; weak D call: TRBD1 (6 bases). Germline-derived CDR1 and CDR2 are MNHNS and SASEGT. Trimming shortened V by 8 bases and J by 2 bases, and 13 bases separated the two germline ends. This CDR3 is 13 amino acids long. CDR3 DNA sequence: TGTGCCAGCTCAGGGGCCCAGACCTACGAGCAGTACTTC. The encoded protein is CASSGAQTYEQYF.